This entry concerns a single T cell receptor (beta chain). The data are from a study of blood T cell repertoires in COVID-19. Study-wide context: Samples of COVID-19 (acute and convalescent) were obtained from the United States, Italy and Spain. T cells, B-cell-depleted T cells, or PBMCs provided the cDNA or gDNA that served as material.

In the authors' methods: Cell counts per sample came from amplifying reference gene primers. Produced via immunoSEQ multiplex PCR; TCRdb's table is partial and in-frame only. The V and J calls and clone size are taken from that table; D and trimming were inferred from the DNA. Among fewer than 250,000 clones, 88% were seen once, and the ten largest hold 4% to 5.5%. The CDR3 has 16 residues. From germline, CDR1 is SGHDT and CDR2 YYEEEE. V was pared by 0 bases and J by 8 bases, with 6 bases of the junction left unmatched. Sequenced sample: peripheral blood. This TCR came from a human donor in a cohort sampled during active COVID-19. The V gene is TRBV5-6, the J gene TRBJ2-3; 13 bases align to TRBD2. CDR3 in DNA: TGTGCCAGCAGCTTGGGATCCGGGACTAGCGGGACTACGCAGTATTTT. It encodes CASSLGSGTSGTTQYF.